The present TCR beta chain was sequenced within a study of blood T cell repertoires in COVID-19. Turning to the study itself: Spain, Italy and the United States supplied samples that represented acute and convalescent COVID-19. PBMCs, B-cell-depleted T cells, or T cells provided the cDNA or gDNA that made up the material.

The Seattle patients, enrolled during active infection, were followed longitudinally. In the study's own analysis: Reference gene primer amplification yielded estimated nucleated cell counts. Some clones are missing from TCRdb's copy, which holds only in-frame ones; the method was immunoSEQ multiplex PCR. V and J calls and clone size follow that table, whereas D and trimming were derived from the DNA. Among 250,000 to 350,000 clones, 65% to 85% were seen once, and the ten largest hold around 1.6%. The CDR3 totals 17 residues. Trimming took 0 bases from V and 1 from J; bases not matched to a gene: 5. Germline CDR1 and CDR2: SEHNR and FQNEAQ (reference sequence). This clone was counted once.

This clonotype was obtained from a human donor with COVID-19, enrolled during active disease. The donor label of this sample is uncertain. The chain is built from TRBV7-9 and TRBJ1-1, with 10 nucleotides matching TRBD1. Sequenced sample: peripheral blood. CDR3 protein: CASSLAVGQGPNTEAFF. The CDR3 DNA is TGTGCCAGCAGCTTAGCCGTGGGACAGGGGCCGAACACTGAAGCTTTCTTT.